The rows below give T cell receptor beta chains drawn from one sample of a study of PD-1 blockade in classical Hodgkin lymphoma. Assay used: immunoSEQ multiplex PCR; TCRdb lists only in-frame clones, some missing. The table includes fewer than 20,000 clones, about three quarters detected once. Sequenced here: CD4+ T cells from blood, sampled before the fourth cycle of nivolumab. These receptors were collected from a human donor with classical Hodgkin lymphoma. The CDR3 runs from the conserved cysteine through the conserved F or W. Each record gives: D gene, V gene, J gene, clone size, CDR3 protein, CDR3 DNA. A D gene is named only where the DNA matches it firmly. Clone size, where shown, is once, few, many, or a class for clones that have expanded.

>.|TRBV18|TRBJ1-4|.
CASSPVVGVPTNEKLFF
TGTGCCAGCTCACCAGTTGTAGGGGTGCCAACTAATGAAAAACTGTTTTTT
>TRBD1|TRBV10-3|TRBJ2-1|.
CAISETSQGANEQFF
TGTGCCATCAGTGAGACTTCACAGGGGGCCAATGAGCAGTTCTTC
>.|TRBV4-1|TRBJ2-2|.
CASSQVLGRTNTGELFF
TGCGCCAGCAGCCAAGTACTTGGGAGAACCAACACCGGGGAGCTGTTTTTT
>TRBD2|TRBV5-1|TRBJ2-1|.
CASSLRSGGGEQFF
TGCGCCAGCAGCTTAAGGAGTGGGGGAGGGGAGCAGTTCTTC
>TRBD1|TRBV28|TRBJ2-5|few
CASRETGVETQYF
TGTGCCAGCAGGGAGACAGGGGTAGAGACCCAGTACTTC
>TRBD1|TRBV28|TRBJ1-5|.
CASSFMGQGHQPQHF
TGTGCCAGCAGTTTTATGGGACAGGGCCATCAGCCCCAGCATTTT
>.|TRBV20-1|TRBJ1-4|.
CSARPYEKLFF
TGCAGTGCTAGGCCCTATGAAAAACTGTTTTTT
>.|TRBV19|TRBJ1-1|.
CASNKPGHLTEAFF
TGTGCCAGTAACAAACCGGGACATCTAACTGAAGCTTTCTTT
>.|TRBV6-5|TRBJ2-3|.
CASSLRSGTQYF
TGTGCCAGCAGTCTCCGGTCGGGTACGCAGTATTTT